The 23 T cell receptor beta chains below come from one sample, sequenced in a study of T cells after posttransplantation cyclophosphamide. The assay was immunoSEQ multiplex PCR, and TCRdb's table has in-frame clones only and misses some. The table has around 50,000 clones, roughly 92% seen once; the top ten hold around 3.1%. The sequencing sample was made of PBMCs. The receptors originated from a woman in her fifties or sixties in good health and a related stem cell transplant donor.

V and J are TRBV19 and TRBJ2-1, with D tentatively TRBD1 (6 bases). This CDR3 spans 15 amino acids. The germline gives CDR1 LNHDA, CDR2 SQIVND (reference sequence). Trimming shortened V by 4 bases and J by 0 bases, and 10 bases separated the two germline ends. In nucleotides, the CDR3 is TGTGCCAGTAGTACAGGACAGAGCTCCTACAATGAGCAGTTCTTC. Translated: CASSTGQSSYNEQFF.

V is TRBV21-1 and J is TRBJ1-1; TRBD1 was called by the table and not checked on the DNA. TRBV21-1 is a pseudogene segment. The CDR3 loop spans 14 amino acids. The CDR3 here is CASNVGQRWTEAFF. The CDR3 nucleotides are TGTGCCAGCAACGTGGGACAGCGTTGGACTGAAGCTTTCTTT.

The chain recombines TRBV10-1 with TRBJ1-1, with D perhaps matching TRBD1 (6 bases). The CDR3 runs to 16 residues. The V end lost 6 bases, the J end lost 0 bases, and 17 bases lay between the germline ends. Germline loops: CDR1 WNHNN, CDR2 SYGVQD (reference sequence). The CDR3 reads CASRRGTGGMNTEAFF. The CDR3 nucleotides are TGCGCCAGCAGGAGGGGGACGGGGGGAATGAACACTGAAGCTTTCTTT.

The chain combines TRBV5-6 with TRBJ1-3; D is uncertain. Germline CDR1 and CDR2: SGHDT and YYEEEE. Trimming stripped 7 bases from V and 2 bases from J, with 13 bases between. This CDR3 comprises 14 residues. The CDR3 region is CASAPRGPGNTIYF. The CDR3 DNA sequence: TGTGCCAGCGCCCCACGGGGTCCTGGAAACACCATATATTTT.

This chain joins TRBV6-6 and TRBJ2-7; 8 nucleotides line up with TRBD1. This CDR3 comprises 15 residues. The ends lost 4 bases at V and 0 bases at J; junction bases unmatched: 5. CDR1 and CDR2 from the germline V gene are MNHNY and SVGAGI (reference sequence). The CDR3 reads CASSSTGTGSYEQYF. The CDR3 DNA reads TGTGCCAGCAGTTCTACCGGGACAGGCTCCTACGAGCAGTACTTC.

This chain connects TRBV5-6 to TRBJ2-1, with D tentatively TRBD2 (5 bases). Germline-derived CDR1 and CDR2 are SGHDT and YYEEEE. V was shortened by 0 bases and J by 3 bases, with 7 bases between the two germline ends. The CDR3 has 14 residues. CDR3 protein: CASSLGGLYNEQFF. The CDR3 bases are TGTGCCAGCAGCTTGGGAGGGCTCTACAATGAGCAGTTCTTC.

The CDR3 nucleotides read TGTGCCAGCAGTGAGAGAGGGGGCACCTATGGCTACACCTTC. It yields the protein CASSERGGTYGYTF. This sequence joins TRBV6-4 and TRBJ1-2; 7 bases map to TRBD1. The CDR3 spans 14 residues. V shed 3 bases, J shed 4 bases, and the junction held 5 bases outside the gene matches. Germline values: CDR1 MRHNA, CDR2 SNTAGT.

V and J are TRBV28 and TRBJ2-1, with D maybe TRBD2 (6 bases). This CDR3 is 16 amino acids long. From germline, CDR1 is MDHEN and CDR2 SYDVKM. The V end was cut by 8 bases, the J end by 3 bases, with 20 bases between. CDR3 loop: CASQVGLGLIYNEQFF. CDR3 sequence (DNA): TGTGCCAGCCAGGTGGGTCTGGGACTGATCTACAATGAGCAGTTCTTC. Filled out from reference TRBV28 and TRBJ2-1, the complete variable domain reads DVKVTQSSRYLVKRTGEKVFLECVQDMDHENMFWYRQDPGLGLRLIYFSYDVKMKEKGDIPEGYSVSREKKERFSLILESASTNQTSMYLCASQVGLGLIYNEQFFGPGTRLTVL.

The J gene is TRBJ2-3, the V gene TRBV18; 7 bases fit TRBD1. The CDR3 is made up of 15 amino acids. The V gene's germline CDR1 is KGHSH and CDR2 LQKENI. V lost 3 bases to trimming and J lost 1 base; unmatched junction nucleotides: 4. This CDR3 reads CASSPTGMGTDTQYF. The CDR3 bases are TGTGCCAGCTCACCGACAGGGATGGGCACAGATACGCAGTATTTT.

This chain links TRBV5-1 with TRBJ2-5; unclear D gene. The J call may be mistaken, given a closer DNA end match to TRBJ2-7. From germline, CDR1 is SGHRS and CDR2 YFSETQ. This CDR3 spans 14 amino acids. CDR3 coding DNA: TGCGCCAGCCGCCCCCTAGAGACCTCCTACGAGCAGTACTTC. Protein: CASRPLETSYEQYF.

The chain combines TRBV19 with TRBJ1-1; 7 nucleotides match TRBD1. J was trimmed by 6 bases and V by 5 bases; bases with no gene match: 12. Germline assignment: CDR1 LNHDA and CDR2 SQIVND (reference sequence). This CDR3 spans 15 amino acids. The CDR3 loop is CASSPPTGEFAEAFF. In DNA, the CDR3 is TGTGCCAGTAGTCCCCCAACAGGGGAGTTTGCTGAAGCTTTCTTT.

V usage is TRBV11-3 and J usage is TRBJ2-1; 13 bases map to TRBD2. The CDR3 has 18 amino acids. The ends lost 4 bases at V and 0 bases at J; junction bases unmatched: 6. In germline, CDR1 is SGHNT, CDR2 YENEEA. CDR3 residues: CASSSGGLAGPSYNEQFF. The CDR3 DNA sequence: TGTGCCAGCAGCTCAGGGGGACTAGCGGGACCCTCCTACAATGAGCAGTTCTTC.

V is TRBV29-1 and J is TRBJ2-7, with D possibly matching TRBD1 (5 bases). V was pared by 7 bases and J by 2 bases, with 15 bases between. Germline loops: CDR1 SQVTM, CDR2 ANQGSEA. The CDR3 is 13 amino acids. This CDR3 reads CSAKGRVTYEQYF. The CDR3 region has the DNA TGCAGCGCGAAGGGCAGGGTAACCTACGAGCAGTACTTC.

The chain uses TRBV19 and TRBJ2-6; a possible D gene is TRBD2 (5 bases). With 4 bases removed from V and 0 bases from J, the gap between germline ends came to 10 bases. Per germline, CDR1 LNHDA and CDR2 SQIVND (reference sequence). The CDR3 runs 16 residues. The CDR3 DNA reads TGTGCCAGTAGTAGGGATGGGAGCTCTGGGGCCAACGTCCTGACTTTC. Its translation: CASSRDGSSGANVLTF.

The chain employs TRBV9 and TRBJ2-2; D may be TRBD2 (5 bases). CDR1 is SGDLS, CDR2 YYNGEE, per germline. The CDR3 covers 13 residues. The V end was cut by 6 bases, the J end by 6 bases, with 12 bases between. The CDR3 nucleotides are TGTGCCAGCAACCCCGCGGGTGCCGGGGAGCTGTTTTTT. This encodes CASNPAGAGELFF.

This chain links TRBV5-8 with TRBJ1-6; no firm D call. This CDR3 has 16 amino acids. Germline CDR1 and CDR2: SGHTS and YDEGEE. V lost 0 bases to trimming and J lost 0 bases, with 7 bases between them. The CDR3 DNA reads TGTGCCAGCAGCTTGGACGTGAGCTCCTATAATTCACCCCTCCACTTT. This translates into CASSLDVSSYNSPLHF.

The rearrangement uses TRBV6-5 and TRBJ1-1; no reliable D call. The CDR3 has 13 residues. Germline CDR1 is MNHEY and CDR2 is SVGAGI. The germline V and J ends were trimmed by 4 bases and 8 bases, with 14 bases remaining between them. For the CDR3, the DNA is TGTGCCAGCAGTTCCACGGTCGGTCAAGAAGCTTTCTTT. Residues: CASSSTVGQEAFF.

The CDR3 is CASRQGAIFEQFF. The CDR3 nucleotides read TGTGCCAGCCGACAGGGGGCTATCTTTGAGCAGTTCTTC. The chain employs TRBV6-1 and TRBJ2-1, with 10 bases matching TRBD1. With 8 bases clipped from V and 9 bases from J, the junction kept 7 bases outside the gene matches. Germline lookup yields CDR1 MNHNS and CDR2 SASEGT. The CDR3 sequence is 13 residues long.

The CDR3, as DNA: TGTGCCAGCAGTGACGGGACAGGGGGATTAAACTATGGCTACACCTTC. Amino acids: CASSDGTGGLNYGYTF. The rearrangement uses TRBV6-1 and TRBJ1-2, with TRBD1 identical over 11 bases. CDR3 length: 16 residues. Germline CDR1 reads MNHNS; CDR2 reads SASEGT. V dropped 3 bases and J dropped 2; count of bases not matched to a gene: 5.

The chain combines TRBV6-1 with TRBJ2-5, with D possibly being TRBD2 (6 bases). The CDR3 length is 12 residues. Germline-derived CDR1 and CDR2 are MNHNS and SASEGT. V was pared by 7 bases and J by 3 bases, with 9 bases between. The CDR3 region is CASKSSEETQYF. The CDR3 DNA sequence: TGTGCCAGCAAGTCTAGCGAAGAGACCCAGTACTTC.

The genes are TRBV18 and TRBJ2-5, with TRBD2 matching over 10 bases. The CDR3 length is 15 residues. Germline V lookup: CDR1 KGHSH, CDR2 LQKENI. V gave up 6 bases and J gave up 3 bases; unmatched junction bases: 7. The CDR3 is CASSESLAGEETQYF. CDR3 nucleotides: TGTGCCAGCTCCGAGAGCCTAGCGGGGGAAGAGACCCAGTACTTC.

V usage is TRBV10-2 and J usage is TRBJ1-2; tentative D call: TRBD1 (5 bases). Trimming shortened V by 2 bases and J by 4 bases, and 14 bases separated the two germline ends. The V gene's germline CDR1 is WSHSY and CDR2 SAAADI. This CDR3 is 15 amino acids long. The chain's CDR3 is CASSEIEAGVYGYTF. The CDR3 DNA reads as TGCGCCAGCAGTGAGATCGAAGCGGGGGTCTATGGCTACACCTTC.

The table lists this clone with a count of one. The chain combines TRBV9 with TRBJ2-7; 7 bases match TRBD1. The CDR3 consists of 16 residues. V was pared by 0 bases and J by 9 bases, with 15 bases of the junction left unmatched. Per germline, CDR1 SGDLS and CDR2 YYNGEE. CDR3 DNA sequence: TGTGCCAGCAGCGTAGGCTCGTTCGACAGGGCCTTTGGGCAGTACTTC. Residues: CASSVGSFDRAFGQYF.